The clone carrying this T cell receptor (beta chain) has just a few counts. No antigen is known for it. This sample is drawn from a study of response to subunit inactivated influenza vaccine. Study results and caveats: Every seasonal influenza vaccination brings in few new T cells, the authors suggested.

The V and J ends lost 4 bases and 4 bases, in that order; junction bases with no gene match: 2. CDR3 length: 14 amino acids. CDR1 is MGHRA, CDR2 YSYEKL, per germline. TCRdb itself ran the RT-PCR reads through MiXCR, one entry per CDR3 protein. Altogether over 150,000 distinct CDR3 sequences are present, roughly a tenth being singletons, with the ten largest covering 35% to 40%. The TCR was taken from a man aged 45-69 years who received an inactivated influenza vaccine. The V gene is TRBV4-1, the J gene TRBJ1-5, with 9 bases fitting TRBD1. This material consisted of CD8+ T cells sorted from PBMCs, taken around 25 months after vaccination. This CDR3 is CASSPDRGNQPQHF. For the CDR3, the DNA is TGCGCCAGCAGCCCGGACAGGGGAAATCAGCCCCAGCATTTT.